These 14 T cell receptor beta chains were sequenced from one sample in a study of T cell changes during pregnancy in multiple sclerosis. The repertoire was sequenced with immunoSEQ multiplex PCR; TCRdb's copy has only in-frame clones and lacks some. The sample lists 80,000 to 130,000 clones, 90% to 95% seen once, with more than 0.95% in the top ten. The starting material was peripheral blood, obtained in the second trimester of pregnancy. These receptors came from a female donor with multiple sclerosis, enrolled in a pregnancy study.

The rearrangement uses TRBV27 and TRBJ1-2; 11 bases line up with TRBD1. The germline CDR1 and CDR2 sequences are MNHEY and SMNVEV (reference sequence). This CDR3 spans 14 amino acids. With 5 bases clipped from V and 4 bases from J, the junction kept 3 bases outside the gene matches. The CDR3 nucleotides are TGTGCCAGCAGTCGGGACAGGGGGAGCTATGGCTACACCTTC. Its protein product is CASSRDRGSYGYTF.

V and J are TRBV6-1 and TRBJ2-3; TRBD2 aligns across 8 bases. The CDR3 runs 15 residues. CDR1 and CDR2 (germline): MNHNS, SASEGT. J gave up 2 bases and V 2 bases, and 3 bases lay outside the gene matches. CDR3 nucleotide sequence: TGTGCCAGCAGTGAATCGGGAGGGGCCACAGATACGCAGTATTTT. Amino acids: CASSESGGATDTQYF.

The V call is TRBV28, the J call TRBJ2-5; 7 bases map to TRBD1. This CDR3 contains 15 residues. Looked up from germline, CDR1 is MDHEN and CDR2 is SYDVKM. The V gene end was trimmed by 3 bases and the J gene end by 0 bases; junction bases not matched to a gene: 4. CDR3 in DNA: TGTGCCAGCAGTTTTGGGGACAGCAACCAAGAGACCCAGTACTTC. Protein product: CASSFGDSNQETQYF.

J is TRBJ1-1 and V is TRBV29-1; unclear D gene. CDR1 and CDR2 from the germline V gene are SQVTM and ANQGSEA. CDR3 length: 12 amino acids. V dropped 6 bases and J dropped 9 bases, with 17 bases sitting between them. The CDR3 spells CSVPGPERKAFF. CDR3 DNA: TGCAGCGTCCCTGGGCCTGAAAGGAAAGCTTTCTTT.

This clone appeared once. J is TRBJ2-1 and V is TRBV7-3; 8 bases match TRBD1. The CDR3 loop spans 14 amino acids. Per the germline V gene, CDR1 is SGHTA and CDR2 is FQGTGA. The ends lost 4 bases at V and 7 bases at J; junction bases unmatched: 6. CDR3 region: CASSSGTGLNEQFF. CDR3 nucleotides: TGTGCCAGCAGCTCCGGGACAGGCCTGAATGAGCAGTTCTTC.

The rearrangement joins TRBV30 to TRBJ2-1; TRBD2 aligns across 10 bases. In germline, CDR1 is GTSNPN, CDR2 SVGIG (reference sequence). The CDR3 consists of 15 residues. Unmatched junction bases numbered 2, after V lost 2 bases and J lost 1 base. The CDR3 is CAWSPAGGSYNEQFF. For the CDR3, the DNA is TGTGCCTGGAGTCCAGCGGGGGGGTCCTACAATGAGCAGTTCTTC.

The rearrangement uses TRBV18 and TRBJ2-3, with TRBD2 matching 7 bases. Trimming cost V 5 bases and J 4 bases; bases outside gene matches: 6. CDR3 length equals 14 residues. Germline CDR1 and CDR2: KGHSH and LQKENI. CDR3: CASSMTSPSDTQYF. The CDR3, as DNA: TGTGCCAGCTCAATGACTAGCCCGTCAGATACGCAGTATTTT.

The CDR3 DNA sequence: TGTGCCAGCAGCTTACCCGGACTAGCGGGAGGGAGGGATGAGCAGTTCTTC. It codes for CASSLPGLAGGRDEQFF. This rearrangement joins TRBV7-8 to TRBJ2-1, with TRBD2 identical over 15 bases. The CDR3 covers 17 residues. The V segment lost 2 bases and the J segment 8 bases; nucleotides outside the gene matches: 7. Germline values: CDR1 SGHVS, CDR2 FQNEAQ.

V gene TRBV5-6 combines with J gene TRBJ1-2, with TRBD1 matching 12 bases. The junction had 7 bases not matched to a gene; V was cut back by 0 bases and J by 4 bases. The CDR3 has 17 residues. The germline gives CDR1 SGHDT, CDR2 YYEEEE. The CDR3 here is CASSLAGTGGSVYGYTF. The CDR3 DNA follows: TGTGCCAGCAGCTTGGCCGGGACAGGGGGCTCGGTCTATGGCTACACCTTC.

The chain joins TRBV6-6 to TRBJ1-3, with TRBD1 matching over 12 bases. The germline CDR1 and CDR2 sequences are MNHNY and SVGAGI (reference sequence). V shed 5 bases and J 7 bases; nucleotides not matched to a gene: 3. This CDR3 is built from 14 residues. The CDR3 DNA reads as TGTGCCAGCAGTATGGGACAGGGGGCGAACACCATATATTTT. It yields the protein CASSMGQGANTIYF.

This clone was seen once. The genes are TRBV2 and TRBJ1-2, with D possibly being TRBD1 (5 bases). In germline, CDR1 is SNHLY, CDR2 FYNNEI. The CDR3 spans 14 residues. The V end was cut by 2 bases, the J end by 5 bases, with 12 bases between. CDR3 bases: TGTGCCAGCAGTGAAACTAGGAGGGGATATGGCTACACCTTC. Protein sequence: CASSETRRGYGYTF.

The CDR3 DNA follows: TGTGCCAGCAGCCTAGGCCCTAGCGCTAGCACAGATACGCAGTATTTT. This translates into CASSLGPSASTDTQYF. The rearrangement links TRBV27 to TRBJ2-3; tentatively, D is TRBD2 (6 bases). The CDR3 totals 16 residues. V lost 6 bases, J lost 0 bases, and 16 bases lay in between. The V gene's germline CDR1 is MNHEY and CDR2 SMNVEV (reference sequence).

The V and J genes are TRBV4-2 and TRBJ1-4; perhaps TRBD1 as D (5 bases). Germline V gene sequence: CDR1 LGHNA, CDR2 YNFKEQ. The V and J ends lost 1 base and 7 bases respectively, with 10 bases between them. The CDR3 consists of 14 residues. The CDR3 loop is CASSQGQGSEKLFF. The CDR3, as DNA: TGTGCCAGCAGCCAAGGGCAGGGAAGTGAAAAACTGTTTTTT.

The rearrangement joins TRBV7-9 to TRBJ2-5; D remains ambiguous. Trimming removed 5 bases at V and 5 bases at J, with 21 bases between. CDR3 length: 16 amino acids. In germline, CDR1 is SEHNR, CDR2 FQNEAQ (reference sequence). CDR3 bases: TGTGCCAGCAGCCCTCGGGTCGGTCGGTCTAGGGAGACCCAGTACTTC. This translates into CASSPRVGRSRETQYF.